One sample yielded the 24 T cell receptor beta chains listed below, sequenced in a study of graft-versus-host responses after intestinal transplantation. Only in-frame clones appear in the TCRdb table, and some are missing; sequencing was by immunoSEQ multiplex PCR. The data hold approximately 99,000 clones, with 92% observed a single time. These receptors are not linked to any known antigen. Sequences were derived from unstimulated CD8+ T cells sorted from spleen or lymph node cells, sampled before transplant. Source of these receptors: a human donor who was the organ donor for an intestinal transplant.

This clone was detected only a few times. At the DNA level, this CDR3 is encoded by other sequences in the same sample as well. This chain links TRBV11-2 with TRBJ2-7; D is ambiguous. The CDR3 contains 11 residues. The V end was cut by 4 bases, the J end by 4 bases, with 5 bases between. Germline assignment: CDR1 SGHAT and CDR2 FQNNGV. Here the CDR3 reads CASSSTYEQYF. CDR3 nucleotide sequence: TGTGCCAGCAGCTCAACTTACGAGCAGTACTTC.

The gene calls are TRBV7-9 and TRBJ1-1; D gene uncertain. This CDR3 comprises 11 residues. Germline CDR1 reads SEHNR; CDR2 reads FQNEAQ (reference sequence). V was shortened by 5 bases and J by 4 bases, with 5 bases between the two germline ends. CDR3 DNA: TGTGCCAGCAGCGCACTCACTGAAGCTTTCTTT. Translated, it gives CASSALTEAFF.

The chain joins TRBV7-6 to TRBJ2-2, with D perhaps matching TRBD1 (6 bases). V lost 5 bases and J 6 bases, leaving 13 bases between the germline ends. The V gene's germline CDR1 is SGHVS and CDR2 FNYEAQ. The CDR3 extends over 14 amino acids. In DNA, the CDR3 is TGTGCCAGCAGCACCATTACAGGGCCCGGGGAGCTGTTTTTT. Its protein product is CASSTITGPGELFF.

The rearrangement links TRBV5-1 to TRBJ1-1, with D possibly TRBD1 on 5 matching bases. The length of the CDR3 is 12 residues. Germline assignment: CDR1 SGHRS and CDR2 YFSETQ. V lost 3 bases and J 6 bases, leaving 9 bases between the germline ends. CDR3 protein: CASSWSGAEAFF. The DNA of the CDR3 is TGCGCCAGCAGCTGGTCGGGGGCTGAAGCTTTCTTT. The whole variable domain, filled in from reference TRBV5-1 and TRBJ1-1, reads KAGVTQTPRYLIKTRGQQVTLSCSPISGHRSVSWYQQTPGQGLQFLFEYFSETQRNKGNFPGRFSGRQFSNSRSEMNVSTLELGDSALYLCASSWSGAEAFFGQGTRLTVV.

The genes are TRBV10-3 and TRBJ2-1; D possibly corresponds to TRBD1 (5 bases). The CDR3 extends over 19 amino acids. V shed 0 bases and J shed 3 bases, with 21 bases lying between them. CDR1 is ENHRY, CDR2 SYGVKD, per germline. CDR3 in DNA: TGTGCCATCAGTGAGTCGAGATCATTGGACACAATCTACTACAATGAGCAGTTCTTC. The encoded protein is CAISESRSLDTIYYNEQFF.

The chain combines TRBV5-4 with TRBJ1-2, with D perhaps matching TRBD1 (5 bases). V was clipped by 5 bases and J by 4 bases, with 9 bases between them. CDR1 SGHNT and CDR2 YYREEE come from the germline V gene (reference sequence). The CDR3 covers 12 residues. CDR3: CASRGDLYGYTF. The CDR3 bases are TGTGCCAGCAGAGGGGATCTCTATGGCTACACCTTC.

The chain is built from TRBV27 and TRBJ2-7; D uncertain. Looked up from germline, CDR1 is MNHEY and CDR2 is SMNVEV (reference sequence). The CDR3 totals 12 residues. V was clipped by 4 bases and J by 4 bases, with 8 bases between them. This CDR3 is CASSSPVYEQYF. CDR3 DNA: TGTGCCAGCAGTTCTCCAGTTTACGAGCAGTACTTC.

The rearrangement uses TRBV19 and TRBJ2-1; D is possibly TRBD2 (6 bases). The CDR3 length is 15 residues. CDR1 is LNHDA and CDR2 is SQIVND in the germline V gene (reference sequence). V lost 3 bases and J lost 8, with 17 bases in between. The CDR3 bases are TGTGCCAGTAGTATCGGTAGCGGAACGAGGGATGAGCAGTTCTTC. This codes for CASSIGSGTRDEQFF. The variable domain in full, with the rest retrieved from reference TRBV19 and TRBJ2-1, is DGGITQSPKYLFRKEGQNVTLSCEQNLNHDAMYWYRQDPGQGLRLIYYSQIVNDFQKGDIAEGYSVSREKKESFPLTVTSAQKNPTAFYLCASSIGSGTRDEQFFGPGTRLTVL.

The J gene is TRBJ2-7, the V gene TRBV11-2; 8 nucleotides match TRBD2. The CDR3 loop spans 14 amino acids. Germline loops: CDR1 SGHAT, CDR2 FQNNGV. V shed 4 bases and J 6 bases; nucleotides not matched to a gene: 8. CDR3 DNA: TGTGCCAGCAGCTATGGTAGCGGGACGGGCGAGCAGTACTTC. Translating gives CASSYGSGTGEQYF. Full variable domain (rest looked up from reference TRBV11-2 and TRBJ2-7): EAGVAQSPRYKIIEKRQSVAFWCNPISGHATLYWYQQILGQGPKLLIQFQNNGVVDDSQLPKDRFSAERLKGVDSTLKIQPAKLEDSAVYLCASSYGSGTGEQYFGPGTRLTVT.

The rearrangement joins TRBV19 to TRBJ1-4; the D gene is possibly TRBD1 (5 bases). The V end lost 3 bases, the J end lost 4 bases, and 12 bases lay between the germline ends. Germline values: CDR1 LNHDA, CDR2 SQIVND (reference sequence). The CDR3 extends over 15 amino acids. CDR3 bases: TGTGCCAGTAGTATGCGACAGCCCTTTAATGAAAAACTGTTTTTT. Its translation is CASSMRQPFNEKLFF. Looking up the rest from reference TRBV19 and TRBJ1-4 gives the full variable domain: DGGITQSPKYLFRKEGQNVTLSCEQNLNHDAMYWYRQDPGQGLRLIYYSQIVNDFQKGDIAEGYSVSREKKESFPLTVTSAQKNPTAFYLCASSMRQPFNEKLFFGSGTQLSVL.

The chain couples TRBV27 to TRBJ1-1, with a possible D match to TRBD1 (6 bases). CDR1 MNHEY and CDR2 SMNVEV come from the germline V gene (reference sequence). CDR3 length: 14 amino acids. Trimming removed 6 bases at V and 3 bases at J, with 14 bases between. CDR3 region: CASREQGLDTEAFF. In DNA, the CDR3 is TGTGCCAGCAGGGAACAGGGTCTAGACACTGAAGCTTTCTTT.

This chain joins TRBV19 and TRBJ1-5, with no clear D. The CDR3 consists of 14 residues. The germline V gene encodes CDR1 LNHDA and CDR2 SQIVND (reference sequence). V was clipped by 6 bases and J by 0 bases, with 9 bases between them. CDR3 in DNA: TGTGCCAGTAGACCTGGGCGTAGCAATCAGCCCCAGCATTTT. It yields the protein CASRPGRSNQPQHF.

The V gene is TRBV2, the J gene TRBJ2-7; D gene ambiguous. CDR3 length: 11 amino acids. V gave up 6 bases and J gave up 3 bases, with 6 bases separating them. CDR1 is SNHLY and CDR2 is FYNNEI in the germline V gene. The CDR3 sequence: CASRAYYEQYF. CDR3 DNA sequence: TGTGCCAGCAGGGCTTACTACGAGCAGTACTTC.

The J gene is TRBJ1-1, the V gene TRBV27, with 7 bases that match TRBD1. Germline assignment: CDR1 MNHEY and CDR2 SMNVEV (reference sequence). Trimming removed 6 bases from V and 8 bases from J; junction bases left unmatched: 12. The CDR3 is 14 amino acids. The CDR3 DNA follows: TGTGCCAGCAGACTAGGCACAGGGGTGAGAGAAGCTTTCTTT. It encodes CASRLGTGVREAFF.

The chain carries TRBV9 and TRBJ1-2; no firm D call. Germline values: CDR1 SGDLS, CDR2 YYNGEE. The CDR3 has 15 amino acids. Between the trimmed V and J ends, which lost 4 bases and 0 bases, there was a span of 13 bases. CDR3 amino acids: CASSPDGSTNYGYTF. CDR3 coding DNA: TGTGCCAGCAGCCCCGACGGGAGTACTAACTATGGCTACACCTTC.

This sequence joins TRBV5-1 and TRBJ2-5; 8 nucleotides agree with TRBD2. With 4 bases clipped from V and 5 bases from J, the junction kept 7 bases outside the gene matches. Germline V gives CDR1 SGHRS, CDR2 YFSETQ. This CDR3 is built from 14 residues. CDR3 protein: CASSPRTSWETQYF. In DNA, the CDR3 is TGCGCCAGCAGCCCACGGACTAGCTGGGAGACCCAGTACTTC.

The rearrangement uses TRBV28 and TRBJ2-7; TRBD1 agrees at 7 bases. The trim removed 8 bases at V and 7 bases at J, leaving 5 bases unmatched. The length of the CDR3 is 11 residues. Germline V gives CDR1 MDHEN, CDR2 SYDVKM. In DNA, the CDR3 is TGTGCCAGCCACTCAGGGGGTGAGCAGTACTTC. Its protein product is CASHSGGEQYF.

V gene TRBV5-3 combines with J gene TRBJ2-3; 11 bases line up with TRBD2. TRBV5-3 is placed among ORFs of uncertain function. With V trimmed by 8 bases and J by 4 bases, 12 bases remained unmatched. This CDR3 has 16 residues. The CDR3 protein is CAREDGTGLAADTQYF. DNA for the CDR3: TGTGCCAGGGAAGATGGAACGGGACTAGCGGCAGATACGCAGTATTTT.

This rearrangement joins TRBV11-2 to TRBJ1-2, with TRBD1 matching over 7 bases. The CDR3 contains 12 residues. J was trimmed by 8 bases and V by 3 bases; bases with no gene match: 3. Germline-derived CDR1 and CDR2 are SGHAT and FQNNGV. CDR3 residues: CASSFAGGGYTF. CDR3 bases: TGTGCCAGCAGCTTTGCAGGGGGAGGCTACACCTTC. The complete variable domain, with remaining parts taken from reference TRBV11-2 and TRBJ1-2, reads EAGVAQSPRYKIIEKRQSVAFWCNPISGHATLYWYQQILGQGPKLLIQFQNNGVVDDSQLPKDRFSAERLKGVDSTLKIQPAKLEDSAVYLCASSFAGGGYTFGSGTRLTVV.

The chain uses TRBV10-3 and TRBJ2-7; D gene unclear. Trimming left V 3 bases short and J 4 bases short, with 13 bases between. Germline assignment: CDR1 ENHRY and CDR2 SYGVKD. The CDR3 contains 14 residues. This chain's CDR3 is CAISDRGTRYEQYF. As DNA, the CDR3 is TGTGCCATCAGTGACCGAGGTACAAGGTACGAGCAGTACTTC.

The rearrangement joins TRBV7-8 to TRBJ1-1; maybe TRBD1 (6 bases). Trimming stripped 1 base from V and 7 bases from J, with 22 bases between. Looked up from germline, CDR1 is SGHVS and CDR2 is FQNEAQ. There are 17 residues in the CDR3. The CDR3 region is CASSLVTGVGGTDEAFF. The CDR3 region has the DNA TGTGCCAGCAGCTTAGTAACGGGTGTTGGGGGCACCGATGAAGCTTTCTTT.

V gene TRBV7-4 combines with J gene TRBJ2-1, with 14 bases that match TRBD2. The J segment lost 10 bases and the V segment lost 3 bases, leaving 8 bases of the junction unmatched. The CDR3 covers 16 residues. Germline values: CDR1 SGHVT, CDR2 SQSDAQ. Here the CDR3 DNA reads TGTGCCAGCAGCTTCGGACTAGCGGGGGGTATTTTGGAGCAGTTCTTC. Translated, it gives CASSFGLAGGILEQFF.

This clone was seen a single time. The V call is TRBV28, the J call TRBJ2-1, with TRBD2 as a possible D gene (5 bases). CDR3 length: 14 amino acids. Trimming shortened V by 7 bases and J by 9 bases, and 19 bases separated the two germline ends. Germline V gives CDR1 MDHEN, CDR2 SYDVKM. The CDR3 loop reads CASTIKRTSSEQFF. In nucleotides, the CDR3 is TGTGCCAGCACTATCAAAAGAACTAGTTCTGAGCAGTTCTTC. The full variable domain, in which reference TRBV28 and TRBJ2-1 provide the parts outside the CDR3, is DVKVTQSSRYLVKRTGEKVFLECVQDMDHENMFWYRQDPGLGLRLIYFSYDVKMKEKGDIPEGYSVSREKKERFSLILESASTNQTSMYLCASTIKRTSSEQFFGPGTRLTVL.

The rearrangement joins TRBV13 to TRBJ2-3; 8 nucleotides line up with TRBD2. V was pared by 5 bases and J by 0 bases, with 7 bases of the junction left unmatched. Germline V gene lookup returns CDR1 PRHDT and CDR2 FYEKMQ (reference sequence). The CDR3 is 16 residues long. The CDR3 DNA follows: TGTGCCAGCAGCGAGCGGGGGTTGGATAGCACAGATACGCAGTATTTT. This sequence encodes CASSERGLDSTDTQYF.